One sample yielded the 5 T cell receptor beta chains listed below, sequenced in a study of blood T cell repertoires in COVID-19. The assay was immunoSEQ multiplex PCR, and TCRdb's table has in-frame clones only and misses some. The sample has some 130,000 clones, 80% to 90% seen once. Specimen: peripheral blood. The receptors originated from a man in his fifties with active COVID-19.

The genes are TRBV19 and TRBJ2-2; the D gene is possibly TRBD2 (5 bases). Germline V gene lookup returns CDR1 LNHDA and CDR2 SQIVND (reference sequence). The V gene lost 1 base and the J gene lost 7 bases, with 10 bases spanning the gap. CDR3 size: 14 residues. The CDR3 coding sequence is TGTGCCAGTAGTATAGGCGAGGGTATCGGGGAGCTGTTTTTT. The encoded protein is CASSIGEGIGELFF.

This chain joins TRBV19 and TRBJ1-5; 8 bases fit TRBD1. The CDR3 has 14 amino acids. Germline trimming cut 4 bases from V and 6 bases from J; bases unmatched to any gene: 5. CDR1 is LNHDA, CDR2 SQIVND, per germline (reference sequence). The CDR3 region is CASSTGGLGQPQHF. The DNA for the CDR3 is TGTGCCAGTAGTACAGGGGGCTTAGGTCAGCCCCAGCATTTT.

V is TRBV6-2 or TRBV6-3 and J is TRBJ1-6; 7 bases fit TRBD1. This CDR3 region has 16 residues. The germline CDR1 and CDR2 sequences are MNHEY and SVGEGT. Losses at the gene ends were 0 bases for V and 6 bases for J; bases not matched to a gene: 5. CDR3 nucleotides: TGTGCCAGCAGTTACTCGGCAAGGGGGCGTAATTCACCCCTCCACTTT. Protein: CASSYSARGRNSPLHF.

The chain carries TRBV27 and TRBJ2-5; TRBD2 aligns across 10 bases. The CDR3 has 13 residues. V lost 9 bases and J lost 5; bases outside the gene matches: 6. Germline CDR1 reads MNHEY; CDR2 reads SMNVEV (reference sequence). CDR3 nucleotides: TGTGCCAGTTCAGCGGGGGGGCTTGAGACCCAGTACTTC. Protein product: CASSAGGLETQYF.

This clone showed up just a few times. The gene calls are TRBV7-2 and TRBJ2-3, with D tentatively TRBD2 (5 bases). The CDR3 contains 14 residues. Germline values: CDR1 SGHTA, CDR2 FQGNSA. Trimming took 3 bases from V and 2 from J, leaving 9 bases between them. The CDR3 DNA reads as TGTGCCAGCAGCTTCGAGCGGACCACAGATACGCAGTATTTT. Translating gives CASSFERTTDTQYF.